This T cell receptor (beta chain) came from a study of CD8 T cells in Susac syndrome. Across the study: There were Susac syndrome patients who were therapy-naive at blood draw, others on corticosteroids, and others on intravenous immunoglobulin alone.

An input of about 0.45 to 1 ug of RNA was subjected to reverse transcription using random hexamers. TCRdb ran MiXCR on the immunoSEQ multiplex PCR reads and lists one entry per CDR3 protein. The sample yields about 240,000 distinct CDR3 sequences, approximately 95% seen once. With V trimmed by 6 bases and J by 3 bases, 7 bases remained unmatched. CDR3 length: 15 residues. Germline CDR1 reads MNHEY; CDR2 reads SMNVEV (reference sequence). The sequenced sample was CD4+ T cells from PBMCs. This receptor was obtained from a human donor with Susac syndrome. This chain connects TRBV27 to TRBJ2-1; TRBD2 aligns across 8 bases. The CDR3 loop reads CASRGKAGVYNEQFF. For the CDR3, the DNA is TGTGCCAGCAGAGGTAAAGCGGGAGTCTACAATGAGCAGTTCTTC.